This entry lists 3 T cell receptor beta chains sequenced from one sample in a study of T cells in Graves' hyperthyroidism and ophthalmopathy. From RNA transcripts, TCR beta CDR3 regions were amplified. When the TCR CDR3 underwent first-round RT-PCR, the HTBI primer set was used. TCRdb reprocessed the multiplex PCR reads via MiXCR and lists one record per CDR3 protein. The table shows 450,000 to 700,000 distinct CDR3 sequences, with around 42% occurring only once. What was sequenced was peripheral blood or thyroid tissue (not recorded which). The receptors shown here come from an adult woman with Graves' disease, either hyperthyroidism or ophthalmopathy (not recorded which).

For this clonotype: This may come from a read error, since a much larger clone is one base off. CDR3 amino acids: CASSLEGSGGTEAFF. The CDR3 nucleotides are TGTGCCAGCAGCTTAGAGGGCAGTGGGGGCACTGAAGCTTTCTTT. The genes are TRBV7-8 and TRBJ1-1; D may be TRBD1 (5 bases). The CDR3 is 15 amino acids. Trimming left V 1 base short and J 4 bases short, with 13 bases between. Germline values: CDR1 SGHVS, CDR2 FQNEAQ.

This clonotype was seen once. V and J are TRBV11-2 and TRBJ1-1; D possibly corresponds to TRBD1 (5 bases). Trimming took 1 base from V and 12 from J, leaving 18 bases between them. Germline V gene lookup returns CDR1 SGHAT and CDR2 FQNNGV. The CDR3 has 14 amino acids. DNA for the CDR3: TGTGCCAGCAGCTTAGTAGGGGTTACTGTTGGGTCTTTCTTT. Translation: CASSLVGVTVGSFF.

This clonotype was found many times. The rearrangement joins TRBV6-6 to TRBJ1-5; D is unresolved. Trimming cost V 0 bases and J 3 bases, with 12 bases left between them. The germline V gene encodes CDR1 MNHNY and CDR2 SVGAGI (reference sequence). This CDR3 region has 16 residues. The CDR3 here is CASSYSRNEFNQPQHF. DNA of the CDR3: TGTGCCAGCAGTTACTCTCGTAACGAATTCAATCAGCCCCAGCATTTT.